The source of this T cell receptor beta chain is a study of T cell responses to AZD1222 COVID-19 vaccine (dated by TCRdb to the early 2020s). Describing the broader study: AZD1222 recipients given second doses at about 4 weeks or at about 12 weeks were pooled, since spike-specific TCR depth and breadth were not found to differ between the two schedules. A total of about 240 trial participants underwent TCR sequencing, of whom approximately 210 received two doses of AZD1222 and some 25 received two doses of the MenACWY control vaccine. Trial participants were enrolled into age subgroups of 18-55, 56-69 and 70-plus years, which contained approximately 150, 28 and 58 TCR-sequenced participants, respectively. Paper-wide results and their limitations: After two AZD1222 doses, spike-specific TCR breadth and depth were significantly higher than at day 0 and than in MenACWY recipients. Because no day 14 peak-response samples were available, repertoires were characterized only after the peak T cell response. Conclusions about previously exposed vaccinees are limited, since just five to seven AZD1222 recipients were seropositive for SARS-CoV-2 at baseline. Participants were mostly white British and included more females than males, and it was suggested by the authors that clonal diversity may have been underestimated. Vaccine-associated CD4 TCRs spanned the whole spike protein, with dominant responses in regions 160-218 and 743-854. In the small 56-69-year group, the increase in depth fell short of significance, most likely because of low power. Reportedly, close to half of the unique spike-specific TCRs recognized epitopes lying outside the regions that are mutated in the B.1.351 and B.1.1.7 variants.

Interpreted using the paper, the time point label stands for: baseline before first vaccination. Vaccinee samples came from UK trials COV001 and COV002, including a single-blind randomized controlled phase 2/3 trial of AZD1222 (ChAdOx1 nCoV-19) in healthy adults. For TCRbeta chain sequencing, PBMC samples from trial participants were taken at day 0 and at day 28 after the second dose. The CDR3 regions of human TCRbeta chains were subjected to immunosequencing. The paper's data handling went like this. Repertoire TCRs were checked for matches against a reference library of SARS-CoV-2-specific TCRs that had been generated using the MIRA antigen-specificity platform. Breadth meant the fraction of unique TCRs that were SARS-CoV-2-associated, whereas depth meant the fraction of total T cells that were SARS-CoV-2-associated. Using the MIRA data, every spike-specific TCR was mapped to the spike region that the TCR reacted to and assigned to either a CD4 or a CD8 class. Log10-transformed breadth and depth values were compared by one-way ANOVA with Sidak's multiple comparisons tests. In TCRdb, the immuneACCESS table is reduced to in-frame sequences with V and J assigned. These tables do not hold every clone; where another copy was compared, an unresolved V gene accounts for under half, and the others remain unexplained. V, J and clone size are those of that table, while D and trimming were read from the DNA. Here the sample has 55,000 to 65,000 clones; roughly 88% occur a single time. The ten most abundant clones make up roughly 16% of the sample.

As regards this clone: Its antigen is still unknown. One base away there is no much larger clone; base qualities are not given.

The clonotype was recovered from an adult in good health. The sample was peripheral blood, taken on day 0 of AZD1222 vaccination.

The CDR3 region reads CASSFQQAYEQYF. The base sequence is TGTGCCAGCAGTTTTCAACAGGCCTACGAGCAGTACTTC. In this chain, TRBV12-3 or TRBV12-4 is recombined with TRBJ2-7, with TRBD1 as a weak D call on 5 bases. From the cysteine up to the phenylalanine, the CDR3 has a length of 13 residues. Just CDR3 DNA is preserved here, 39 bases in frame from base 1. V is shortened by 3 bases, J by 2 bases, and the region joining them spans 8 bases.